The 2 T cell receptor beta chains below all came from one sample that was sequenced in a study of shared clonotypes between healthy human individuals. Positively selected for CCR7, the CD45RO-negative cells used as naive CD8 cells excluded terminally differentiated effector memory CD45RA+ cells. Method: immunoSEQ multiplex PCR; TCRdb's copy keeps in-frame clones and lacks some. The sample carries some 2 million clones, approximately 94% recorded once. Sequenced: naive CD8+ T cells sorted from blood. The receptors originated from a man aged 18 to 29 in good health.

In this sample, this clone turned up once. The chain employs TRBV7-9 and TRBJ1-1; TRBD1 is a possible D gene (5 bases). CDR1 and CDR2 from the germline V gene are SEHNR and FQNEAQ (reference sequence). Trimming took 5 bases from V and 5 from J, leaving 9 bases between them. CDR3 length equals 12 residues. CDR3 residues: CASSNGGTEAFF. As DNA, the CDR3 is TGTGCCAGCAGCAACGGGGGAACTGAAGCTTTCTTT.

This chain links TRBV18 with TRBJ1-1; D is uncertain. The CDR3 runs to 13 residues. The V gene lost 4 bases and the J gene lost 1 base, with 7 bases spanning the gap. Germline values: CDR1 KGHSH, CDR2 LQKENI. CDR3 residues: CASSLPTNTEAFF. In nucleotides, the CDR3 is TGTGCCAGCTCACTTCCGACGAACACTGAAGCTTTCTTT.